The T cell receptor (beta chain) described here comes from a study of CD8+ T cells in alopecia areata. Study-wide findings and caveats: Especially in alopecia totalis/universalis, lesional scalp showed greater clonality than normal scalp did.

CDR3 size: 17 residues. V was clipped by 6 bases and J by 9 bases, with 27 bases between them. CDR1 is LGHNT, CDR2 FRNRAP, per germline. The treatment is: oral pan-JAK inhibitor, 5-10 mg twice daily. Notes on this clone: What it recognizes is unknown.

As the sequencing template, cDNA was produced by extracting RNA and reverse transcribing it. Profiling relied on immunoSEQ multiplex PCR, and the TCRdb table lists in-frame clones only, not all of them. In the table there are some 130,000 clones, nearly 55% of which are singletons. The sample in question was CD8+ T cells sorted from blood, obtained at week 4, from a patient treated with tofacitinib. The gene calls are TRBV12-5 and TRBJ2-1; D might be TRBD1 or TRBD2, each matching 6 bases. This TCR derives from a human donor with alopecia areata. CDR3 nucleotides: TGTGCTAGTGGCGCAAGCCTAGGGGGGAAAACAAGGACTGAGCAGTTCTTC. Amino acids: CASGASLGGKTRTEQFF.